Sequencing of this T cell receptor beta chain was carried out in a study of graft-versus-host responses after intestinal transplantation. Study findings and constraints: Early post-transplant HvG declines tracked with peak circulating GvH clone levels. GvH clones occurred in recipient marrow; some first appeared in ileum or blood.

CDR1 is SGHDT, CDR2 YYEEEE, per germline. The CDR3 has 15 residues. J gave up 5 bases and V 0 bases, and 3 bases lay outside the gene matches. Concerning this clone itself: Its antigen remains unidentified.

The data were produced by immunoSEQ multiplex PCR, yet TCRdb's version contains in-frame clones alone and is incomplete. The sample includes 80,000 to 95,000 clones, around 90% of them seen just once. This receptor was taken from a human donor who received an intestinal transplant. The V and J genes are TRBV5-6 and TRBJ2-3; the match to TRBD2 covers 10 bases. The sequencing here drew on unstimulated CD8+ T cells sorted from spleen or lymph node cells, taken before intestinal transplant. Here the CDR3 DNA reads TGTGCCAGCAGCTTGGGTCTAGCGGGAGAAGATACGCAGTATTTT. As protein: CASSLGLAGEDTQYF.